Presented here are 8 T cell receptor beta chains from one specimen sequenced in a study of cytomegalovirus exposure and HLA in healthy donors. Profiling relied on immunoSEQ multiplex PCR, and the TCRdb table lists in-frame clones only, not all of them. The table has about 100,000 clones, about 95% seen once. The source material was PBMCs. Every receptor here comes from a woman between 18 and 29 years old in good health and CMV-seronegative.

This chain uses TRBV4-3 with TRBJ1-4; maybe TRBD1 (5 bases). CDR1 is LGHNA, CDR2 YSLEER, per germline. The germline V and J ends were trimmed by 1 base and 8 bases, with 14 bases remaining between them. The CDR3 runs 15 residues. This CDR3 is CASSQGGGAAEKLFF. For the CDR3, the DNA is TGCGCCAGCAGCCAAGGGGGAGGGGCAGCAGAAAAACTGTTTTTT.

The chain employs TRBV19 and TRBJ2-5, with 8 bases identical to TRBD2. The CDR3 runs 17 residues. With 3 bases clipped from V and 1 base from J, the junction kept 10 bases outside the gene matches. Germline V lookup: CDR1 LNHDA, CDR2 SQIVND (reference sequence). CDR3: CASSILYWAGGQETQYF. The CDR3 DNA sequence: TGTGCCAGTAGTATTCTATATTGGGCGGGAGGCCAAGAGACCCAGTACTTC.

The genes are TRBV2 and TRBJ2-5; 9 nucleotides match TRBD2. Germline assignment: CDR1 SNHLY and CDR2 FYNNEI. This CDR3 spans 14 amino acids. V lost 3 bases to trimming and J lost 7 bases; unmatched junction nucleotides: 6. Here the CDR3 reads CASSEVSGRATQYF. The CDR3 region has the DNA TGTGCCAGCAGTGAGGTTAGCGGGAGAGCGACCCAGTACTTC. Looking up the rest from reference TRBV2 and TRBJ2-5 gives the full variable domain: EPEVTQTPSHQVTQMGQEVILRCVPISNHLYFYWYRQILGQKVEFLVSFYNNEISEKSEIFDDQFSVERPDGSNFTLKIRSTKLEDSAMYFCASSEVSGRATQYFGPGTRLLVL.

The rearrangement uses TRBV6-6 and TRBJ1-1, with TRBD1 as a possible D gene (5 bases). V shed 0 bases and J shed 8 bases, with 10 bases lying between them. The length of the CDR3 is 13 residues. CDR1 is MNHNY and CDR2 is SVGAGI in the germline V gene (reference sequence). The CDR3 DNA reads as TGTGCCAGCAGTTACTCGTCGGGGGAAGAAGCTTTCTTT. This encodes CASSYSSGEEAFF.

This chain connects TRBV11-3 to TRBJ2-1, with D maybe TRBD1 (7 bases). Germline V lookup: CDR1 SGHNT, CDR2 YENEEA. Trimming shortened V by 0 bases and J by 6 bases, and 15 bases separated the two germline ends. CDR3 length equals 16 residues. Here the CDR3 DNA reads TGTGCCAGCAGCTTAGAGCAGGGGGGTTTCAGCAATGAGCAGTTCTTC. Translating it yields CASSLEQGGFSNEQFF. The full variable domain, with the rest looked up from reference TRBV11-3 and TRBJ2-1, is EAGVVQSPRYKIIEKKQPVAFWCNPISGHNTLYWYLQNLGQGPELLIRYENEEAVDDSQLPKDRFSAERLKGVDSTLKIQPAELGDSAVYLCASSLEQGGFSNEQFFGPGTRLTVL.

The chain recombines TRBV2 with TRBJ2-1; 10 bases map to TRBD2. V gave up 6 bases and J gave up 2 bases; unmatched junction bases: 4. The length of the CDR3 is 15 residues. Germline CDR1 reads SNHLY; CDR2 reads FYNNEI. The CDR3 region is CASRISGGAYNEQFF. The CDR3 nucleotides are TGTGCCAGCAGGATCAGCGGGGGGGCCTACAATGAGCAGTTCTTC.

The V and J genes are TRBV30 and TRBJ1-5, with a tentative D call TRBD1 (6 bases). Per germline, CDR1 GTSNPN and CDR2 SVGIG (reference sequence). This CDR3 has 12 amino acids. Trimming stripped 3 bases from V and 4 bases from J, with 7 bases between. CDR3 loop: CAWRQGNQPQHF. CDR3 DNA sequence: TGTGCCTGGAGGCAGGGGAATCAGCCCCAGCATTTT.

This clone was seen only a few times. The chain recombines TRBV10-3 with TRBJ2-6, with a tentative D call TRBD1 (6 bases). Germline loops: CDR1 ENHRY, CDR2 SYGVKD. V lost 7 bases to trimming and J lost 0 bases, with 13 bases between them. The CDR3 has 16 amino acids. The CDR3 region is CAITEQGYSGANVLTF. As DNA, the CDR3 is TGTGCCATCACCGAACAGGGCTACTCTGGGGCCAACGTCCTGACTTTC.